One sample yielded the 14 T cell receptor beta chains listed below, sequenced in a study of sequential checkpoint blockade in melanoma (dated by TCRdb to about 2019). According to the study, the label for this sample's treatment or condition signals: randomized to nivolumab then ipilimumab (arm A) or the reverse (arm B). Libraries were constructed by the immunoSEQ multiplex PCR assay. What TCRdb holds here is the immuneACCESS table cut down to in-frame rearrangements. Part of the clones is not present; checked against another copy, under half of the missing clones reflect an unresolved V gene, and the others are unexplained. The sample has nearly 9,000 clones on record, 23% of them singletons. The leading ten clones occupy roughly 13% of the sample. This sample comprised tumor tissue (inferred from file names), obtained from a patient given nivolumab and ipilimumab in sequence. The receptors originated from a human donor with melanoma.

In this sample, this clone turned up many times. The rearrangement links TRBV11-3 to TRBJ1-1, with TRBD1 as a possible D gene (5 bases). CDR3 size: 17 residues. CDR1 and CDR2 from the germline V gene are SGHNT and YENEEA. Trimming took 3 bases from V and 0 from J, leaving 17 bases between them. In nucleotides, the CDR3 is TGTGCCAGCAGCTTGTCTTATGCGGGACTGATGAACACTGAAGCTTTCTTT. This encodes CASSLSYAGLMNTEAFF.

This clone has just a few counts. The chain recombines TRBV9 with TRBJ2-5, with 10 positions matching TRBD1. Per germline, CDR1 SGDLS and CDR2 YYNGEE. Losses at the gene ends were 5 bases for V and 5 bases for J; bases not matched to a gene: 9. CDR3 length: 15 residues. DNA of the CDR3: TGTGCCAGCAGTGTTCGACAGGGGGCTGCTGAGACCCAGTACTTC. It codes for CASSVRQGAAETQYF.

The V gene is TRBV10-3, the J gene TRBJ1-1; 8 bases are a match to TRBD1. With 3 bases clipped from V and 1 base from J, the junction kept 4 bases outside the gene matches. CDR1 ENHRY and CDR2 SYGVKD come from the germline V gene. The CDR3 is 15 residues long. The CDR3 DNA reads TGTGCCATCAGTGACGCCGACAGGGGGAACACTGAAGCTTTCTTT. The encoded protein is CAISDADRGNTEAFF.

This clone was detected only a few times. The chain combines TRBV11-3 with TRBJ2-3; 8 bases agree with TRBD2. V trimming: 1 base; J trimming: 2 bases; junction bases outside the gene matches: 8. From germline, CDR1 is SGHNT and CDR2 YENEEA. The CDR3 is 17 amino acids. The DNA of the CDR3 is TGTGCCAGCAGCTTAGGGCCTAAGCGGGGGATCACAGATACGCAGTATTTT. Its translation is CASSLGPKRGITDTQYF.

J is TRBJ1-5 and V is TRBV25-1; 12 bases fit TRBD1. The CDR3 totals 16 residues. The J segment lost 7 bases and the V segment lost 3 bases, leaving 7 bases of the junction unmatched. Germline lookup yields CDR1 MGHDK and CDR2 SYGVNS. The CDR3 loop is CASSDPGTGGAQPQHF. CDR3 DNA: TGTGCCAGCAGTGATCCCGGGACAGGGGGCGCGCAGCCCCAGCATTTT.

The rearrangement uses TRBV19 and TRBJ1-2; possible D gene TRBD1, 6 bases. Germline lookup yields CDR1 LNHDA and CDR2 SQIVND (reference sequence). The CDR3 consists of 15 residues. The V end lost 5 bases, the J end lost 0 bases, and 13 bases lay between the germline ends. The CDR3 DNA reads TGTGCCAGTAGTCCTTGGGACAATCCTAACTATGGCTACACCTTC. Protein: CASSPWDNPNYGYTF.

CDR3 in DNA: TGTGCCAGTAGTATAACAGAAGTCTATGGCTACACCTTC. Its translation is CASSITEVYGYTF. The chain recombines TRBV19 with TRBJ1-2; D gene uncertain. The CDR3 is 13 amino acids. Trimming stripped 2 bases from V and 4 bases from J, with 8 bases between. Germline CDR1 and CDR2: LNHDA and SQIVND (reference sequence).

The V gene is TRBV5-1, the J gene TRBJ1-4, with 7 bases matching TRBD1. The V gene end was trimmed by 5 bases and the J gene end by 10 bases; junction bases not matched to a gene: 14. The CDR3 is 15 residues long. From germline, CDR1 is SGHRS and CDR2 YFSETQ. CDR3 DNA sequence: TGCGCCAGCAGTCAAAATGAGGGGGCTGGGGGAAAACTGTTTTTT. It yields the protein CASSQNEGAGGKLFF.

This clone was detected ten times or more. The chain combines TRBV11-3 with TRBJ2-2, with no clear D. The length of the CDR3 is 14 residues. Germline V lookup: CDR1 SGHNT, CDR2 YENEEA. V lost 0 bases, J lost 1 base, and 3 bases lay in between. The CDR3 sequence is CASSLERNTGELFF. The CDR3, as DNA: TGTGCCAGCAGCTTAGAGCGGAACACCGGGGAGCTGTTTTTT. Filled out from reference TRBV11-3 and TRBJ2-2, the complete variable domain reads EAGVVQSPRYKIIEKKQPVAFWCNPISGHNTLYWYLQNLGQGPELLIRYENEEAVDDSQLPKDRFSAERLKGVDSTLKIQPAELGDSAVYLCASSLERNTGELFFGEGSRLTVL.

Judged by abundance, this clone is medium-sized. CDR3 coding DNA: TGTGCCAGCTCACCAAGGTGGGACACTGAAGCTTTCTTT. Translation gives CASSPRWDTEAFF. The V gene is TRBV18, the J gene TRBJ1-1; D remains unclear. Trimming pared 2 bases from V and 3 bases from J, leaving 7 bases between. This CDR3 is 13 amino acids long. The germline V gene encodes CDR1 KGHSH and CDR2 LQKENI.

In its sample, this clone was seen a few times. The V call is TRBV6-7, the J call TRBJ2-5; D is uncertain. TRBV6-7 qualifies as an ORF whose function is uncertain. The CDR3 runs 11 residues. The V and J ends lost 6 bases and 2 bases respectively, with 4 bases between them. This chain's CDR3 is CASSLQETQYF. DNA of the CDR3: TGTGCCAGCAGCCTACAAGAGACCCAGTACTTC.

The rearrangement uses TRBV7-7 and TRBJ2-1, with D perhaps TRBD1 or TRBD2 (6 bases each). The CDR3 consists of 14 residues. Trimming shortened V by 1 base and J by 6 bases, and 10 bases separated the two germline ends. CDR1 SSHAT and CDR2 FNYEAQ come from the germline V gene (reference sequence). CDR3 amino acids: CASSLGGAPNEQFF. CDR3 in DNA: TGTGCCAGCAGCTTAGGGGGGGCCCCCAATGAGCAGTTCTTC.

This clone was seen only a few times. The V gene is TRBV10-2, the J gene TRBJ1-1, with 8 bases aligning to TRBD1. J gave up 11 bases and V 1 base, and 6 bases lay outside the gene matches. CDR1 is WSHSY and CDR2 is SAAADI in the germline V gene. This CDR3 region has 13 residues. The CDR3 loop is CASSEFRGREAFF. The CDR3 coding sequence is TGCGCCAGCAGTGAGTTCAGGGGGCGCGAGGCTTTCTTT.

This clone was seen at least ten times. This sequence joins TRBV11-3 and TRBJ2-3, with D tentatively TRBD2 (6 bases). In germline, CDR1 is SGHNT, CDR2 YENEEA. With 6 bases removed from V and 1 base from J, the gap between germline ends came to 14 bases. This CDR3 spans 15 amino acids. The chain's CDR3 is CASSMGGPGTDTQYF. As DNA, the CDR3 is TGTGCCAGCAGTATGGGAGGACCCGGCACAGATACGCAGTATTTT. The full variable domain, with the rest looked up from reference TRBV11-3 and TRBJ2-3, is EAGVVQSPRYKIIEKKQPVAFWCNPISGHNTLYWYLQNLGQGPELLIRYENEEAVDDSQLPKDRFSAERLKGVDSTLKIQPAELGDSAVYLCASSMGGPGTDTQYFGPGTRLTVL.